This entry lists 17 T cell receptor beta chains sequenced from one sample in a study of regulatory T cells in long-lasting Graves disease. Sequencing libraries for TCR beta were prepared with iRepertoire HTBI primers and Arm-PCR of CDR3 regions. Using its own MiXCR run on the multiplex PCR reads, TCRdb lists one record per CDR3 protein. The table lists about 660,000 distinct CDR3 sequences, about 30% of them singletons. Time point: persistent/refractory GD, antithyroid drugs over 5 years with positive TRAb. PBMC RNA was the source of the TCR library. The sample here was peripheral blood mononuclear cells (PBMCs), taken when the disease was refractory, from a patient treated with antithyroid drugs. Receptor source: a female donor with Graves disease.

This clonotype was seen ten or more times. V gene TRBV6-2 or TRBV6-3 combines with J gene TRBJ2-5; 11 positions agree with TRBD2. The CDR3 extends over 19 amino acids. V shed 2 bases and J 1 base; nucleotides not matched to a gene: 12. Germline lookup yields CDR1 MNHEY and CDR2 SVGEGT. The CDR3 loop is CASSYNPSGRPLRQETQYF. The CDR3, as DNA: TGTGCCAGCAGTTACAACCCTAGCGGGAGGCCCCTACGCCAAGAGACCCAGTACTTC.

Here the CDR3 reads CSARAPGNTIYF. CDR3 DNA: TGCAGTGCTAGAGCTCCGGGAAACACCATATATTTT. This chain joins TRBV20-1 and TRBJ1-3; no reliable D call. Germline V gene sequence: CDR1 DFQATT, CDR2 SNEGSKA (reference sequence). Trimming stripped 1 base from V and 4 bases from J, with 5 bases between. The CDR3 is 12 residues long.

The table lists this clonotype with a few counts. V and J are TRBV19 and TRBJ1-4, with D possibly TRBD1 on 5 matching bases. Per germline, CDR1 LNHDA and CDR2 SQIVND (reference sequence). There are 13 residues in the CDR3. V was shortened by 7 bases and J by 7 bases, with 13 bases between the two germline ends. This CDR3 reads CASTGGSGEKLFF. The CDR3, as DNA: TGTGCCAGTACCGGGGGGAGCGGTGAAAAACTGTTTTTT.

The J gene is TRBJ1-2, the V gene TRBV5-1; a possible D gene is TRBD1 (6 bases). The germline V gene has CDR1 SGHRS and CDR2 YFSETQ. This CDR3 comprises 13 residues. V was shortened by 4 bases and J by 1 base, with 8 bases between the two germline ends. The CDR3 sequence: CASSMDSNYGYTF. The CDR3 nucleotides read TGCGCCAGCAGCATGGACAGTAACTATGGCTACACCTTC.

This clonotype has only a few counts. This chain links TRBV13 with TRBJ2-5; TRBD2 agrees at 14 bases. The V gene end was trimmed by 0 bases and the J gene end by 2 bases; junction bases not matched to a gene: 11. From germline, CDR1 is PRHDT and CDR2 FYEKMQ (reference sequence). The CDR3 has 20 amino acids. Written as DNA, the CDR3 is TGTGCCAGCAGCTTAGGCCTTCCCGGACTAGCGGGAGGTCTTCAAGAGACCCAGTACTTC. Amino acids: CASSLGLPGLAGGLQETQYF.

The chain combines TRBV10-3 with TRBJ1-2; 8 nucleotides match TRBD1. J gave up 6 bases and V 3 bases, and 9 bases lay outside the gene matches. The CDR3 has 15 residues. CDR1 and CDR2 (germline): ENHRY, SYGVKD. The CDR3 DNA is TGTGCCATCAGTGAAGTTGTGGACAGGGATGATGGCTACACCTTC. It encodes CAISEVVDRDDGYTF.

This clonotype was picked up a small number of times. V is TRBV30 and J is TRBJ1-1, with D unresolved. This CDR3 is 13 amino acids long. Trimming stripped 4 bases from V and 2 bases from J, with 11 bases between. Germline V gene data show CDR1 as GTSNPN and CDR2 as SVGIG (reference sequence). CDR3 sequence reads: CAWTPQVNTEAFF. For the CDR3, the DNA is TGTGCCTGGACTCCCCAGGTAAACACTGAAGCTTTCTTT. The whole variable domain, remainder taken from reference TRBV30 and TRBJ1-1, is SQTIHQWPATLVQPVGSPLSLECTVEGTSNPNLYWYRQAAGRGLQLLFYSVGIGQISSEVPQNLSASRPQDRQFILSSKKLLLSDSGFYLCAWTPQVNTEAFFGQGTRLTVV.

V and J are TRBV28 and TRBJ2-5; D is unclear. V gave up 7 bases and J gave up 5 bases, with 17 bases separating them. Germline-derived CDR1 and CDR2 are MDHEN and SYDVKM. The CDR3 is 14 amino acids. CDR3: CASTSSLYSETQYF. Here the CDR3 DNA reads TGTGCCAGCACGAGCAGTTTATATTCGGAGACCCAGTACTTC.

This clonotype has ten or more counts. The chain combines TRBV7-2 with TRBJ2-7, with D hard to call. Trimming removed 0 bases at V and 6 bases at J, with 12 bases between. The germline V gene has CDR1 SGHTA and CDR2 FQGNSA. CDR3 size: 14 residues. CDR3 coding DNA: TGTGCCAGCAGCTTAGCGAGCAGGAGTTCCGAGCAGTACTTC. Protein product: CASSLASRSSEQYF.

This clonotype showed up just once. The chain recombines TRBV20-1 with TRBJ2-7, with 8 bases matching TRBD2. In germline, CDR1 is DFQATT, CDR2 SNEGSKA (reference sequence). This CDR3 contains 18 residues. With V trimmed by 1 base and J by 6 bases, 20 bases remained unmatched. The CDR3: CSARGAGTSYDDCGEQYF. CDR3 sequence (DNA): TGCAGTGCTAGAGGTGCCGGGACTAGTTACGACGATTGTGGCGAGCAGTACTTC.

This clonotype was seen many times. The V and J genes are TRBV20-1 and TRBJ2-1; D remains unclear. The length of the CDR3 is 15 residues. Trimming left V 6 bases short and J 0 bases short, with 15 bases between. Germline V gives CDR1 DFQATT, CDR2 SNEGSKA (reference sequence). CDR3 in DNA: TGCAGTGCCACAGCTCTAGTCAGCTCCTACAATGAGCAGTTCTTC. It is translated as CSATALVSSYNEQFF.

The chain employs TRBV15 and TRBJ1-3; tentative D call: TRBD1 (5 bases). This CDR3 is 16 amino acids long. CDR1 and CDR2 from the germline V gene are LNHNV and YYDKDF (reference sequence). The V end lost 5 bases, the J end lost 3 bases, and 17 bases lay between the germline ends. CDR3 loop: CATSHFEGFYGNTIYF. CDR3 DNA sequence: TGTGCCACCAGCCATTTCGAGGGGTTTTATGGAAACACCATATATTTT.

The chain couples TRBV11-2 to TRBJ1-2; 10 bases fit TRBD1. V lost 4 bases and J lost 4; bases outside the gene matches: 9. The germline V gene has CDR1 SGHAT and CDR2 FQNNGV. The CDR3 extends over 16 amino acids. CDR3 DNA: TGTGCCAGCAGCTACCGGACAGGGGGGAGGTTCTATGGCTACACCTTC. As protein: CASSYRTGGRFYGYTF. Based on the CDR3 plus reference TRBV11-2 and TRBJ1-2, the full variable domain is EAGVAQSPRYKIIEKRQSVAFWCNPISGHATLYWYQQILGQGPKLLIQFQNNGVVDDSQLPKDRFSAERLKGVDSTLKIQPAKLEDSAVYLCASSYRTGGRFYGYTFGSGTRLTVV.

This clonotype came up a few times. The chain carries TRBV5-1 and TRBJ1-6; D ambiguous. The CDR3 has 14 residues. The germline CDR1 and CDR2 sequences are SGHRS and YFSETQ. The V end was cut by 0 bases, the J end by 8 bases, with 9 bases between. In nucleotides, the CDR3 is TGCGCCAGCAGCTTGGGCACCGGAGATTCACCCCTCCACTTT. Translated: CASSLGTGDSPLHF.

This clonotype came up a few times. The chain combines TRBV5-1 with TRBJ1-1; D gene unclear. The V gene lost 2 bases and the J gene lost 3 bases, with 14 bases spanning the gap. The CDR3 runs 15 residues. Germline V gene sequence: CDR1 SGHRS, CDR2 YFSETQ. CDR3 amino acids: CASSLVGGSYTEAFF. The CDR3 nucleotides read TGCGCCAGCAGCTTAGTGGGTGGAAGCTACACTGAAGCTTTCTTT.

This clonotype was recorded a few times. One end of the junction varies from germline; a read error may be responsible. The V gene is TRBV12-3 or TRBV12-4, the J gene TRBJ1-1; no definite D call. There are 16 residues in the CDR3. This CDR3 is CASSSSVTRMNAEAFF. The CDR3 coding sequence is TGTGCCAGCAGTTCCTCGGTAACGCGAATGAACGCTGAAGCTTTCTTT.

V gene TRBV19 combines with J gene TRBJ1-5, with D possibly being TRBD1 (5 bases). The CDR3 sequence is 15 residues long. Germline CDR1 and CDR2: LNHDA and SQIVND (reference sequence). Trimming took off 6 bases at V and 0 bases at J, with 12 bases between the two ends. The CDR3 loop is CASSATVHSNQPQHF. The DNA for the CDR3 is TGTGCCAGTAGCGCGACAGTCCATAGCAATCAGCCCCAGCATTTT.